This passage covers 13 T cell receptor beta chains from one sample sequenced in a study of OX40 agonist ivuxolimab in advanced cancers. Method: immunoSEQ multiplex PCR; TCRdb's copy keeps in-frame clones and lacks some. The sample lists about 100,000 clones; 80% to 90% were seen once. Here the sequenced sample was CD4+ or CD8+ T cells sorted from blood, taken in a trial of the OX40 agonist ivuxolimab. These receptor sequences come from an adult with an advanced solid tumor such as melanoma, head and neck, liver or kidney cancer.

V and J are TRBV7-2 and TRBJ2-7, with a possible D match to TRBD2 (6 bases). V lost 4 bases, J lost 2 bases, and 9 bases lay in between. Germline-derived CDR1 and CDR2 are SGHTA and FQGNSA. There are 13 residues in the CDR3. For the CDR3, the DNA is TGTGCCAGCAGCTATAGCGGACCCTACGAGCAGTACTTC. As protein: CASSYSGPYEQYF.

This clone appeared a single time. This CDR3 is CASSRYSGDSYEQYF. The CDR3 DNA reads as TGTGCCAGCAGCCGATATAGCGGGGATTCCTACGAGCAGTACTTC. V is TRBV7-2 and J is TRBJ2-7; 8 nucleotides agree with TRBD2. This CDR3 region has 15 residues. CDR1 and CDR2 from the germline V gene are SGHTA and FQGNSA. Trimming removed 5 bases from V and 1 base from J; junction bases left unmatched: 7.

J is TRBJ1-4 and V is TRBV5-6; the match to TRBD1 covers 8 bases. CDR1 is SGHDT, CDR2 YYEEEE, per germline. Losses at the gene ends were 6 bases for V and 10 bases for J; bases not matched to a gene: 5. The CDR3 is made up of 12 amino acids. CDR3: CASNLQGGKLFF. Written as DNA, the CDR3 is TGTGCCAGCAACCTACAGGGGGGAAAACTGTTTTTT. The variable domain in full, with the rest retrieved from reference TRBV5-6 and TRBJ1-4, is DAGVTQSPTHLIKTRGQQVTLRCSPKSGHDTVSWYQQALGQGPQFIFQYYEEEERQRGNFPDRFSGHQFPNYSSELNVNALLLGDSALYLCASNLQGGKLFFGSGTQLSVL.

In DNA, the CDR3 is TGTGCCAGCAGCGTAGGTGCGGGGGACCGGTACGAGCAGTACTTC. As protein: CASSVGAGDRYEQYF. The chain is built from TRBV9 and TRBJ2-7; 7 nucleotides match TRBD2. The CDR3 loop spans 15 amino acids. The V gene's germline CDR1 is SGDLS and CDR2 YYNGEE. The junction had 7 bases not matched to a gene; V was cut back by 0 bases and J by 4 bases.

This rearrangement joins TRBV11-3 to TRBJ2-1; 7 bases fit TRBD1. Germline lookup yields CDR1 SGHNT and CDR2 YENEEA. The junction had 3 bases not matched to a gene; V was cut back by 4 bases and J by 9 bases. This CDR3 spans 12 amino acids. Written as DNA, the CDR3 is TGTGCCAGCAGCTCCGACAGGGCTGAGCAGTTCTTC. Translating gives CASSSDRAEQFF.

This clone was detected only once. This chain joins TRBV9 and TRBJ2-1; D possibly matches TRBD1 or TRBD2 (6 bases each). V was cut by 1 base and J by 10 bases, with 18 bases left in between. This CDR3 contains 15 residues. The V gene's germline CDR1 is SGDLS and CDR2 YYNGEE. Written as DNA, the CDR3 is TGTGCCAGCAGCGTATTCGGGGGCTCGAGGGGAGAGCAGTTCTTC. Residues: CASSVFGGSRGEQFF.

This clone was observed a single time. The rearrangement uses TRBV6-5 and TRBJ2-7; 7 positions agree with TRBD1. This CDR3 spans 13 amino acids. The V segment lost 2 bases and the J segment 5 bases; nucleotides outside the gene matches: 3. The germline V gene encodes CDR1 MNHEY and CDR2 SVGAGI. CDR3 region: CASSYPGQNEQYF. Written as DNA, the CDR3 is TGTGCCAGCAGTTACCCGGGACAGAACGAGCAGTACTTC.

This chain joins TRBV30 and TRBJ1-5, with D possibly matching TRBD1 (5 bases). The CDR3 extends over 12 amino acids. Germline loops: CDR1 GTSNPN, CDR2 SVGIG (reference sequence). Trimming took off 0 bases at V and 5 bases at J, with 5 bases between the two ends. Here the CDR3 reads CAWSVQDQPQHF. The DNA for the CDR3 is TGTGCCTGGAGTGTACAGGATCAGCCCCAGCATTTT.

This chain joins TRBV30 and TRBJ1-6; possible D gene TRBD1, 5 bases. CDR3 length: 15 residues. Trimming shortened V by 0 bases and J by 7 bases, and 13 bases separated the two germline ends. Germline CDR1 reads GTSNPN; CDR2 reads SVGIG (reference sequence). The CDR3 nucleotides read TGTGCCTGGAGTGTCACGGGGTCAGGGAATTCACCCCTCCACTTT. Protein product: CAWSVTGSGNSPLHF.

The rearrangement joins TRBV7-9 to TRBJ2-7, with unresolved D. The CDR3 has 13 residues. Germline V gives CDR1 SEHNR, CDR2 FQNEAQ (reference sequence). Trimming removed 5 bases at V and 3 bases at J, with 11 bases between. The DNA for the CDR3 is TGTGCCAGCAGCCTCAACAGAAACTACGAGCAGTACTTC. It is translated as CASSLNRNYEQYF. Using reference TRBV7-9 and TRBJ2-7 for the parts outside the CDR3, the full variable domain is DTGVSQNPRHKITKRGQNVTFRCDPISEHNRLYWYRQTLGQGPEFLTYFQNEAQLEKSRLLSDRFSAERPKGSFSTLEIQRTEQGDSAMYLCASSLNRNYEQYFGPGTRLTVT.

This chain links TRBV11-2 with TRBJ1-1, with unresolved D. Deletions cut 2 bases from V and 3 bases from J, with 7 bases between. This CDR3 is built from 13 residues. In germline, CDR1 is SGHAT, CDR2 FQNNGV. The CDR3, as DNA: TGTGCCAGCAGCTTAAGTTTGTACACTGAAGCTTTCTTT. Its protein is CASSLSLYTEAFF.

The gene calls are TRBV9 and TRBJ2-2, with no clear D. Trimming left V 3 bases short and J 5 bases short, with 11 bases between. CDR3 size: 14 residues. Germline V gives CDR1 SGDLS, CDR2 YYNGEE. DNA for the CDR3: TGTGCCAGCAGCGCCCACCTGGGGACCGGGGAGCTGTTTTTT. It translates to CASSAHLGTGELFF.

The rearrangement uses TRBV27 and TRBJ2-1; D is ambiguous. Germline V lookup: CDR1 MNHEY, CDR2 SMNVEV (reference sequence). This CDR3 comprises 13 residues. Trimming cost V 3 bases and J 5 bases, with 8 bases left between them. The DNA of the CDR3 is TGTGCCAGCAGTTTGGCAGGAGACAATGAGCAGTTCTTC. Its protein is CASSLAGDNEQFF.